What follows is one T cell receptor beta chain and its context. The data belong to a study of Ad26.COV2.S vaccination and SARS-CoV-2 variants. This table comes from immunoSEQ multiplex PCR, and its TCRdb copy is limited to in-frame clones, with some not included. In the table there are 400,000 to 500,000 clones, roughly 90% of which are singletons. Regarding treatment: some 20 received Ad26.COV2.S at low or high dose, single or two shots; 5 received placebo; per-sample allocation not given. Samples were taken on day 63 after the first vaccine or placebo injection. This CDR3 region has 16 residues. The V and J ends lost 4 bases and 0 bases respectively, with 13 bases between them. The V gene's germline CDR1 is MNHEY and CDR2 SMNVEV (reference sequence).

Sequencing used peripheral blood, obtained in a trial of Ad26.COV2.S vaccine versus placebo. The sequence was obtained from a person aged 18-60 years who received the Ad26.COV2.S COVID-19 vaccine or a placebo. The chain couples TRBV27 to TRBJ2-4, with a possible D match to TRBD1 (5 bases). The CDR3 coding sequence is TGTGCCAGCAGTTATATGACAGTGTTAGCCAAAAACATTCAGTACTTC. Residues: CASSYMTVLAKNIQYF.